This T cell receptor (beta chain) was sequenced in a study of blood T cell repertoires in COVID-19. Across the study: Some COVID-19 samples were acute and others convalescent; all came from the United States, Italy and Spain. The analysed material was cDNA or gDNA that came from T cells, B-cell-depleted T cells, or PBMCs.

How the authors handled the data: Cell counts per sample came from amplifying reference gene primers. Using immunoSEQ multiplex PCR, the repertoire was profiled, and TCRdb retains in-frame clones only, with some absent. The DNA was the basis for D and trimming; V, J and clone size are from that table. Of roughly 90,000 clones listed, roughly 89% are singletons. CDR1 is LGHDT and CDR2 is YNNKEL in the germline V gene (reference sequence). V shed 1 base and J shed 9 bases, with 16 bases lying between them. CDR3 length: 15 amino acids. Specimen: peripheral blood. The chain employs TRBV3-1 (or the pseudogene TRBV3-2) and TRBJ1-5; D is unclear. The TCR sequence derives from a woman of 80 years or more with active COVID-19. This CDR3 is CASSQGVAGLGPQHF. The CDR3 coding sequence is TGTGCCAGCAGCCAAGGGGTAGCCGGCTTGGGGCCCCAGCATTTT.